The source of this T cell receptor beta chain is a study of OX40 agonist ivuxolimab in advanced cancers. At the level of the study: Partial responses were achieved by three patients, one with hepatocellular carcinoma and two with cutaneous melanoma.

CDR1 is SEHNR and CDR2 is FQNEAQ in the germline V gene (reference sequence). The CDR3 contains 13 residues. V was trimmed by 5 bases and J by 2 bases, leaving 10 bases between them. Clones were sequenced by immunoSEQ multiplex PCR, and TCRdb holds only the in-frame ones, with some missing. The table has tens of thousands of clones, approximately 94% seen once. Exclusion of a patient followed from autoimmune disease history or systemic immunosuppression. Peripheral blood came from all dose cohorts at three timepoints. This chain joins TRBV7-9 and TRBJ2-7; D gene uncertain. This receptor was obtained from an adult with an advanced solid tumor such as melanoma, head and neck, liver or kidney cancer. The sequenced sample was CD4+ or CD8+ T cells sorted from blood, obtained in a trial of the OX40 agonist ivuxolimab. The CDR3 nucleotides are TGTGCCAGCAGCGGCGAGCGAGCCTACGAGCAGTACTTC. Translating it yields CASSGERAYEQYF.